This record covers a single T cell receptor beta chain. What it recognizes is unknown. Trimming shortened V by 5 bases and J by 0 bases, and 12 bases separated the two germline ends. The CDR3 spans 14 residues. Germline loops: CDR1 SQVTM, CDR2 ANQGSEA. The sample comes from a study of T cell repertoires in cytomegalovirus infection. Across the study: Through public TCR beta signatures, both CMV infection and matching HLA type were indicated.

General study results and limits: Cumulative public TCR beta family frequency identified CMV carriers with the relevant HLA. Clonotype analysis showed dominance of the ex vivo response by HLA-C-restricted CMV-specific TCR beta clonotypes.

TCRdb reanalysed the reads using MiXCR and keeps one entry per CDR3 protein. The data show about 530,000 distinct CDR3 sequences, approximately 26% seen once. The sequence was obtained from a human donor in good health (CMV status not recorded). Some clones in this sample may be carry-over from other donors' samples. Sequenced input: PBMCs. The J gene is TRBJ2-3, the V gene TRBV29-1; D possibly corresponds to TRBD1 (5 bases). The chain's CDR3 is CSVNNQGSTDTQYF. The CDR3 nucleotides are TGCAGCGTTAATAATCAGGGCAGCACAGATACGCAGTATTTT.